A single sample is the source of the 6 T cell receptor beta chains below, sequenced in a study of OX40 agonist ivuxolimab in advanced cancers. The data were produced by immunoSEQ multiplex PCR, yet TCRdb's version contains in-frame clones alone and is incomplete. This sample yields fewer than 70,000 clones, of which approximately 80% are seen a single time; about 6% belongs to the top ten. This sample comprised CD4+ or CD8+ T cells sorted from blood, obtained in a trial of the OX40 agonist ivuxolimab. These receptors originate from an adult with an advanced solid tumor such as melanoma, head and neck, liver or kidney cancer.

In its sample, this clone was seen a few times. This chain joins TRBV2 and TRBJ1-5; 10 nucleotides match TRBD1. Trimming took 6 bases from V and 4 from J; bases not matched to a gene: 6. The CDR3 loop spans 15 amino acids. Germline V gene sequence: CDR1 SNHLY, CDR2 FYNNEI. The CDR3 DNA is TGTGCCAGCAGCCTGACAGGGGGCTGGAATCAGCCCCAGCATTTT. It is translated as CASSLTGGWNQPQHF.

J is TRBJ1-1 and V is TRBV4-1; TRBD1 matches 8 bases. Germline CDR1 and CDR2: MGHRA and YSYEKL. With 1 base clipped from V and 0 bases from J, the junction kept 4 bases outside the gene matches. CDR3 length equals 16 residues. The CDR3 sequence is CASSQAQGAMNTEAFF. CDR3 nucleotides: TGCGCCAGCAGCCAAGCCCAGGGGGCAATGAACACTGAAGCTTTCTTT.

The rearrangement links TRBV7-2 to TRBJ2-7; no firm D call. V dropped 5 bases and J dropped 2 bases, with 7 bases sitting between them. The length of the CDR3 is 12 residues. Germline loops: CDR1 SGHTA, CDR2 FQGNSA. The CDR3 here is CASSRVTYEQYF. The CDR3 coding sequence is TGTGCCAGCAGCCGGGTCACCTACGAGCAGTACTTC.

Only a few counts were recorded for this clone. The chain uses TRBV5-1 and TRBJ2-1, with D uncertain. Trimming cost V 0 bases and J 6 bases, with 10 bases left between them. Germline V gives CDR1 SGHRS, CDR2 YFSETQ. The CDR3 covers 14 residues. The CDR3 protein is CASSLASGLNEQFF. The CDR3 region has the DNA TGCGCCAGCAGCTTGGCCTCAGGCCTCAATGAGCAGTTCTTC.

The chain has TRBV7-9 and TRBJ1-1, with a weak D call TRBD1 (5 bases). This CDR3 has 19 residues. The ends were cut back, 1 base at V and 0 bases at J, with 21 bases in the middle. The germline CDR1 and CDR2 sequences are SEHNR and FQNEAQ (reference sequence). CDR3 DNA: TGTGCCAGCAGCTTAGAAAACAGGTTCGCTTCCGTTATGAACACTGAAGCTTTCTTT. Amino acid sequence: CASSLENRFASVMNTEAFF.

This clone was recorded a few times. The V call is TRBV29-1, the J call TRBJ2-6; D not certain. V was cut by 2 bases and J by 2 bases, with 4 bases left in between. CDR3 length: 13 amino acids. The germline CDR1 and CDR2 sequences are SQVTM and ANQGSEA. This chain's CDR3 is CSVERPGANVLTF. For the CDR3, the DNA is TGCAGCGTTGAACGACCTGGGGCCAACGTCCTGACTTTC.